Below, 21 T cell receptor beta chains from the same sample are listed, as sequenced in a study of blood T cell repertoires in COVID-19 (dated by TCRdb to about 2020). The method behind the library was the immunoSEQ multiplex PCR assay. Drawn from immuneACCESS, this table holds only the in-frame rearrangements with V and J called that TCRdb kept. Clones are partly lost; checked studies trace under half to an unresolved V gene and leave the rest unexplained. This sample lists about 210,000 clones; about 87% were detected once. 10% of the sample is taken by the ten largest. The sequencing input was PBMCs or T cells enriched from blood (not recorded which). These TCRs come from a man between 18 and 29 years old with acute COVID-19.

The chain couples TRBV7-3 to TRBJ2-3, with D unresolved. Germline lookup yields CDR1 SGHTA and CDR2 FQGTGA. The CDR3 covers 13 residues. Trimming shortened V by 4 bases and J by 4 bases, and 9 bases separated the two germline ends. The CDR3 region has the DNA TGTGCCAGCAGCTCCCCGCCAGCAGATACGCAGTATTTT. It yields the protein CASSSPPADTQYF.

The rearrangement uses TRBV5-4 and TRBJ2-3; possible D gene TRBD2, 5 bases. Germline loops: CDR1 SGHNT, CDR2 YYREEE (reference sequence). V was clipped by 4 bases and J by 5 bases, with 11 bases between them. The CDR3 is 13 amino acids. This CDR3 reads CASSLKGGDTQYF. CDR3 nucleotide sequence: TGTGCCAGCAGCCTTAAAGGAGGAGATACGCAGTATTTT.

Only one count was recorded for this clone. The genes are TRBV29-1 and TRBJ2-3, with D unresolved. The CDR3 length is 13 residues. Trimming cost V 6 bases and J 2 bases, with 12 bases left between them. In germline, CDR1 is SQVTM, CDR2 ANQGSEA. The CDR3 bases are TGCAGCGTCGCGAGCCGCCTCACAGATACGCAGTATTTT. It is translated as CSVASRLTDTQYF.

This chain connects TRBV4-1 to TRBJ1-2; TRBD1 aligns across 8 bases. Germline CDR1 and CDR2: MGHRA and YSYEKL. J gave up 6 bases and V 0 bases, and 9 bases lay outside the gene matches. This CDR3 is 16 amino acids long. The CDR3 nucleotides read TGCGCCAGCAGCCAAGATCTCCTGGACAGGGTGGATGGCTACACCTTC. Its translation is CASSQDLLDRVDGYTF.

The J gene is TRBJ1-1, the V gene TRBV30; no clear D gene. The CDR3 runs 14 residues. CDR1 and CDR2 from the germline V gene are GTSNPN and SVGIG (reference sequence). The V gene lost 1 base and the J gene lost 10 bases, with 19 bases spanning the gap. The CDR3 nucleotides are TGTGCCTGGAGTGCATTCCGGGGAACTGGAGGAGCTTTCTTT. Its translation: CAWSAFRGTGGAFF.

This clone was seen once. The chain carries TRBV27 and TRBJ2-4, with 11 bases fitting TRBD2. CDR3 size: 15 residues. Germline CDR1 and CDR2: MNHEY and SMNVEV (reference sequence). V dropped 5 bases and J dropped 8; count of bases not matched to a gene: 8. CDR3 region: CASSMGLAESHIQYF. CDR3 coding DNA: TGTGCCAGCAGTATGGGACTAGCGGAGTCACACATTCAGTACTTC.

CDR3 nucleotides: TGTGCCTGGAACAAGGGGCTCCAAGGTGAAAAACTGTTTTTT. It yields the protein CAWNKGLQGEKLFF. The J gene is TRBJ1-4, the V gene TRBV30; tentative D call: TRBD1 (5 bases). CDR1 is GTSNPN and CDR2 is SVGIG in the germline V gene (reference sequence). V lost 4 bases and J 7 bases, leaving 16 bases between the germline ends. The CDR3 has 14 residues.

The chain recombines TRBV4-1 with TRBJ1-4, with 8 bases matching TRBD1. The germline CDR1 and CDR2 sequences are MGHRA and YSYEKL. The trim removed 1 base at V and 7 bases at J, leaving 5 bases unmatched. The CDR3 has 15 amino acids. The CDR3 here is CASSQVGTGREKLFF. The CDR3 DNA follows: TGCGCCAGCAGCCAAGTAGGGACAGGACGTGAAAAACTGTTTTTT.

This clone was detected once. The gene calls are TRBV7-9 and TRBJ2-7; 8 bases map to TRBD1. V lost 1 base, J lost 3 bases, and 5 bases stayed unmatched. This CDR3 has 15 residues. CDR1 and CDR2 (germline): SEHNR, FQNEAQ (reference sequence). CDR3 sequence (DNA): TGTGCCAGCAGCTTAGGAACAGGGGGAATCTACGAGCAGTACTTC. Protein sequence: CASSLGTGGIYEQYF.

This chain connects TRBV29-1 to TRBJ1-2; D call uncertain. CDR1 SQVTM and CDR2 ANQGSEA come from the germline V gene. This CDR3 region has 15 residues. Trimming left V 4 bases short and J 4 bases short, with 19 bases between. CDR3 loop: CSVGEGLLAGYGYTF. The DNA of the CDR3 is TGCAGCGTTGGGGAAGGACTACTTGCGGGCTATGGCTACACCTTC.

This clone was seen only a few times. This rearrangement joins TRBV3-1 (or the pseudogene TRBV3-2) to TRBJ2-7, with 9 nucleotides matching TRBD1. The CDR3 runs 15 residues. Germline-derived CDR1 and CDR2 are LGHDT and YNNKEL (reference sequence). Trimming removed 4 bases from V and 3 bases from J; junction bases left unmatched: 7. The CDR3 reads CASSPTGTGYYEQYF. The CDR3 DNA reads as TGTGCCAGCAGCCCGACCGGGACAGGGTACTACGAGCAGTACTTC.

This clone occurred a few times. This chain uses TRBV5-1 with TRBJ2-6, with TRBD1 matching 11 bases. Germline CDR1 and CDR2: SGHRS and YFSETQ. CDR3 size: 17 residues. J was trimmed by 4 bases and V by 4 bases; bases with no gene match: 7. CDR3 in amino acids: CASSPWDRGKGANVLTF. The CDR3 region has the DNA TGCGCCAGCAGCCCCTGGGACAGGGGGAAAGGGGCCAACGTCCTGACTTTC.

The chain carries TRBV30 and TRBJ2-7; D is possibly TRBD2 (6 bases). The CDR3 is made up of 13 amino acids. Per germline, CDR1 GTSNPN and CDR2 SVGIG (reference sequence). CDR3 region: CGAGKVKSYEQYF. Here the CDR3 DNA reads TGTGGTGCGGGGAAAGTTAAATCCTACGAGCAGTACTTC.

This rearrangement joins TRBV9 to TRBJ2-1; 9 positions match TRBD2. The length of the CDR3 is 15 residues. Germline V CDR1 and CDR2: SGDLS, YYNGEE. The J segment lost 3 bases and the V segment lost 0 bases, leaving 1 base of the junction unmatched. CDR3 DNA sequence: TGTGCCAGCAGCGTAGGTAGCGGGGGCTACAATGAGCAGTTCTTC. Protein: CASSVGSGGYNEQFF.

The sample holds one count of this clone. The genes are TRBV6-5 and TRBJ2-2; TRBD1 matches 7 bases. Germline trimming cut 0 bases from V and 0 bases from J; bases unmatched to any gene: 1. Germline V gene sequence: CDR1 MNHEY, CDR2 SVGAGI. The CDR3 sequence is 16 residues long. For the CDR3, the DNA is TGTGCCAGCAGTTACTCGGGACAGCCGAACACCGGGGAGCTGTTTTTT. As protein: CASSYSGQPNTGELFF.

The J gene is TRBJ2-1, the V gene TRBV11-3; 11 positions match TRBD2. The CDR3 extends over 15 amino acids. Germline values: CDR1 SGHNT, CDR2 YENEEA. The ends lost 4 bases at V and 7 bases at J; junction bases unmatched: 6. The CDR3 loop is CASSSGLAEANEQFF. The CDR3 DNA reads as TGTGCCAGCAGCTCGGGACTAGCGGAGGCAAATGAGCAGTTCTTC.

V is TRBV15 and J is TRBJ1-2, with 7 nucleotides matching TRBD1. CDR1 LNHNV and CDR2 YYDKDF come from the germline V gene (reference sequence). V was pared by 0 bases and J by 4 bases, with 5 bases of the junction left unmatched. CDR3 length: 15 residues. CDR3 sequence: CATSRDREGAYGYTF. CDR3 coding DNA: TGTGCCACCAGCAGAGATCGGGAGGGGGCCTATGGCTACACCTTC.

The CDR3, as DNA: TGTGCCAGCAGCTACCCGGACAGGGGATCGAGCGAGCAGTACTTC. It codes for CASSYPDRGSSEQYF. V gene TRBV7-9 combines with J gene TRBJ2-7, with 9 bases identical to TRBD1. V shed 4 bases and J 6 bases; nucleotides not matched to a gene: 10. The germline V gene encodes CDR1 SEHNR and CDR2 FQNEAQ (reference sequence). The CDR3 spans 15 residues.

The rearrangement links TRBV28 to TRBJ2-1; possible D gene TRBD1, 5 bases. Germline V gene sequence: CDR1 MDHEN, CDR2 SYDVKM. The CDR3 is 15 residues long. Trimming stripped 10 bases from V and 7 bases from J, with 23 bases between. The DNA of the CDR3 is TGTGCCATCGAGGACCCCGGGCTCAGGGAAAATGAGCAGTTCTTC. It yields the protein CAIEDPGLRENEQFF.

The count of this clone is one. V and J are TRBV6-5 and TRBJ1-2, with D unclear. This CDR3 region has 14 residues. CDR1 is MNHEY and CDR2 is SVGAGI in the germline V gene. Deletions cut 5 bases from V and 0 bases from J, with 10 bases between. CDR3: CASSTRLTNYGYTF. DNA of the CDR3: TGTGCCAGCAGTACGAGGCTTACTAACTATGGCTACACCTTC.

This chain connects TRBV28 to TRBJ2-7; 9 bases are a match to TRBD1. The germline gives CDR1 MDHEN, CDR2 SYDVKM. The CDR3 length is 13 residues. The V gene end was trimmed by 6 bases and the J gene end by 4 bases; junction bases not matched to a gene: 4. CDR3: CASSGQGKYEQYF. DNA of the CDR3: TGTGCCAGCAGCGGACAGGGGAAGTACGAGCAGTACTTC.